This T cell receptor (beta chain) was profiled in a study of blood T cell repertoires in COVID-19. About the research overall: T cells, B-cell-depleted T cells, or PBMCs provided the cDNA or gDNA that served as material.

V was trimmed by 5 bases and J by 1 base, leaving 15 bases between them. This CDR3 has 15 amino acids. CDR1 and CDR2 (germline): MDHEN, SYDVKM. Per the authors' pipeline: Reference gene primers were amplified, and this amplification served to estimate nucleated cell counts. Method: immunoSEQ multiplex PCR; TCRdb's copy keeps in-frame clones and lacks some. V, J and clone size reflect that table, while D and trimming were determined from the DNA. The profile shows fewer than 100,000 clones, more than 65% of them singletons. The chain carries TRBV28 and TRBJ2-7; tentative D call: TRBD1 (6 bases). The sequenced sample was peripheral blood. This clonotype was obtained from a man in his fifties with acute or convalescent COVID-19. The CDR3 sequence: CASSLMTGSSYEQYF. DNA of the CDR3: TGTGCCAGCAGTCTGATGACAGGCTCTTCCTACGAGCAGTACTTC.